The T cell receptor beta chain described here comes from a study of human T cells and chemical hapten exposure. Study context: Diphenylcyclopropenone was administered weekly to the scalp of patients throughout the roughly 24-week study.

This CDR3 is built from 13 residues. Germline CDR1 and CDR2: SGHNT and YYREEE (reference sequence). The V and J ends lost 0 bases and 8 bases respectively, with 11 bases between them. TCRdb reprocessed the RACE reads with MiXCR, giving one entry per CDR3 protein. The sample lists more than 55,000 distinct CDR3 sequences, 9.8% occurring once. Documented time point: patch test 1, 2 weeks after DPC sensitization. Treatment meaning: therapeutic diphenylcyclopropenone sensitization with weekly scalp DPC. This clonotype was seen many times. This specimen was whole blood, taken in connection with sensitization to the hapten diphenylcyclopropenone (DPC). The V and J genes are TRBV5-4 and TRBJ1-2; D is undetermined. This receptor was taken from a woman in her 40s with alopecia areata. Some clones in this sample may be carry-over from other donors' samples. The chain's CDR3 is CASSLDGRAGYTF. CDR3 DNA: TGTGCCAGCAGCTTGGATGGACGCGCCGGCTACACCTTC.